The 13 T cell receptor beta chains below all came from one sample that was sequenced in a study of blood T cell repertoires in COVID-19 (dated by TCRdb to about 2020). Receptor amplification or capture employed the immunoSEQ multiplex PCR assay. TCRdb provides this immuneACCESS table in a form limited to in-frame rearrangements. Some clones are lacking; in checked studies, under half of them reflect an unresolved V gene, and why the rest are absent is not known. In all, the sample holds 70,000 to 95,000 clones, and approximately 89% of those were seen once. In total, the top ten clones hold roughly 2.1% of the sample. Material for sequencing was peripheral blood. Source of these receptors: a man over 45 with acute or convalescent COVID-19.

The count of this clone is one. The V gene is TRBV19, the J gene TRBJ2-1, with TRBD2 as a possible D gene (6 bases). V dropped 2 bases and J dropped 4 bases, with 6 bases sitting between them. Germline lookup yields CDR1 LNHDA and CDR2 SQIVND (reference sequence). The CDR3 contains 13 residues. CDR3 nucleotides: TGTGCCAGTAGTATAAGCGGGTACAATGAGCAGTTCTTC. Protein: CASSISGYNEQFF.

This clone was recorded once. The V and J genes are TRBV10-3 and TRBJ1-3, with D unresolved. V was pared by 11 bases and J by 1 base, with 12 bases between. This CDR3 spans 13 amino acids. Per germline, CDR1 ENHRY and CDR2 SYGVKD. CDR3 DNA: TGTGCCCTTAGTACTGAATCTGGAAACACCATATATTTT. This sequence encodes CALSTESGNTIYF.

Here the CDR3 DNA reads TGCGCCAGCAGCCCCGGGACAGGCCAAAGAAATGAAAAACTGTTTTTT. This translates into CASSPGTGQRNEKLFF. This chain links TRBV5-1 with TRBJ1-4, with TRBD1 matching over 8 bases. The CDR3 extends over 16 amino acids. J gave up 5 bases and V 4 bases, and 10 bases lay outside the gene matches. Germline V gene sequence: CDR1 SGHRS, CDR2 YFSETQ.

The CDR3 region has the DNA TGTGCCAGCAGCAAAAGGGAAACCGGACAGGGGACCGGGGAGCTGTTTTTT. Protein product: CASSKRETGQGTGELFF. The chain uses TRBV21-1 and TRBJ2-2; TRBD1 is the table's D call, not checked against the DNA. TRBV21-1 is a listed pseudogene. The CDR3 extends over 17 amino acids.

The chain recombines TRBV7-9 with TRBJ1-1, with a tentative D call TRBD1 (5 bases). The CDR3 spans 13 residues. Per the germline V gene, CDR1 is SEHNR and CDR2 is FQNEAQ (reference sequence). With 6 bases removed from V and 5 bases from J, the gap between germline ends came to 13 bases. The CDR3 sequence: CASRTARGTEAFF. CDR3 DNA: TGTGCCAGCAGAACGGCCCGGGGGACTGAAGCTTTCTTT.

This clone is a singleton in its sample. The chain recombines TRBV2 with TRBJ2-4, with D possibly matching TRBD2 (5 bases). V lost 6 bases and J lost 0, with 15 bases in between. Germline V CDR1 and CDR2: SNHLY, FYNNEI. The CDR3 extends over 16 amino acids. The CDR3 DNA is TGTGCCAGCAGCGATGACTATGCTTTAGCCAAAAACATTCAGTACTTC. Protein: CASSDDYALAKNIQYF.

A single count supports this clone. The gene calls are TRBV24-1 and TRBJ1-1; D ambiguous. V lost 4 bases to trimming and J lost 1 base, with 3 bases between them. This CDR3 comprises 12 residues. Germline CDR1 is KGHDR and CDR2 is SFDVKD. The CDR3 DNA reads as TGTGCCACCAGTGAGGCGAACACTGAAGCTTTCTTT. Protein: CATSEANTEAFF.

The rearrangement links TRBV19 to TRBJ1-1; a weak D match, TRBD1 (6 bases). The CDR3 contains 14 residues. Germline V gene data show CDR1 as LNHDA and CDR2 as SQIVND (reference sequence). Between the trimmed V and J ends, which lost 6 bases and 5 bases, there was a span of 16 bases. The CDR3 region is CASSTTGIETEAFF. As DNA, the CDR3 is TGTGCCAGTAGCACAACAGGGATAGAAACTGAAGCTTTCTTT.

This clone was recorded a few times. The chain carries TRBV7-2 and TRBJ2-4, with D perhaps matching TRBD2 (5 bases). Germline V gives CDR1 SGHTA, CDR2 FQGNSA. The V end was cut by 5 bases, the J end by 8 bases, with 19 bases between. The CDR3 is made up of 15 amino acids. DNA for the CDR3: TGTGCCAGCAGCCTTAGACTTGGGGAGATTTACATTCAGTACTTC. The encoded protein is CASSLRLGEIYIQYF.

The table lists this clone with a count of one. The chain carries TRBV5-1 and TRBJ1-1; no definite D call. Germline V gives CDR1 SGHRS, CDR2 YFSETQ. The V gene lost 0 bases and the J gene lost 11 bases, with 20 bases spanning the gap. The CDR3 has 15 amino acids. The CDR3: CASSLAGLEAGGAFF. The CDR3 DNA follows: TGCGCCAGCAGCTTGGCCGGTTTGGAGGCCGGAGGGGCTTTCTTT.

The chain couples TRBV27 to TRBJ1-2; D not resolved. Germline V CDR1 and CDR2: MNHEY, SMNVEV (reference sequence). Trimming pared 5 bases from V and 4 bases from J, leaving 8 bases between. The CDR3 runs to 12 residues. The CDR3 here is CASSGRFYGYTF. The CDR3 nucleotides are TGTGCCAGCAGTGGCCGCTTCTATGGCTACACCTTC.

The chain uses TRBV7-9 and TRBJ2-1; 8 bases map to TRBD2. The germline CDR1 and CDR2 sequences are SEHNR and FQNEAQ (reference sequence). V lost 1 base to trimming and J lost 5 bases; unmatched junction nucleotides: 4. There are 15 residues in the CDR3. CDR3 sequence reads: CASSLGAGVDNEQFF. The CDR3 nucleotides read TGTGCCAGCAGCTTAGGAGCGGGAGTAGACAATGAGCAGTTCTTC.

This chain joins TRBV10-3 and TRBJ1-1; 7 nucleotides agree with TRBD1. With 6 bases clipped from V and 5 bases from J, the junction kept 9 bases outside the gene matches. Germline V gene data show CDR1 as ENHRY and CDR2 as SYGVKD. CDR3 length: 14 residues. The CDR3 here is CAIRDAGTETEAFF. CDR3 sequence (DNA): TGTGCCATCAGAGATGCCGGGACAGAGACTGAAGCTTTCTTT.